This T cell receptor (beta chain) was captured by sequencing in a study of blood T cell repertoires in COVID-19. Germline CDR1 is MNHEY and CDR2 is SVGAGI. Trimming at V came to 6 bases and at J to 6 bases, leaving 9 bases not matched to a gene. This CDR3 is built from 15 residues. The method was immunoSEQ multiplex PCR; TCRdb's version includes in-frame clones alone and lacks a portion of them. The sample has around 420,000 clones, nearly 90% seen once. This study enrolled people aged 18 to 89 from about two dozen US geographic areas. This clone was recorded only once. The V call is TRBV6-5, the J call TRBJ1-5; 9 bases align to TRBD1. The clonotype comes from a woman aged 40 to 55 with acute COVID-19. The sample consisted of PBMCs or T cells enriched from blood (not recorded which). The CDR3 loop reads CASRALTGGSQPQHF. As DNA, the CDR3 is TGTGCCAGCAGAGCACTGACAGGGGGAAGTCAGCCCCAGCATTTT.